This passage covers 8 T cell receptor beta chains from one sample sequenced in a study of T-cell memory formation after mild COVID-19. TCRdb re-called the 5' RACE reads with MiXCR, one entry per CDR3 protein. The repertoire consists of about 540,000 distinct CDR3 sequences, with about a fifth occurring once and the leading ten covering about 12%. The sample consisted of PBMCs or a T cell subset sorted from them (not recorded which). These receptors all come from an adult woman who had mild COVID-19 (a few samples of this study predate the infection). Cell type and time point are not known.

This clonotype has only a few counts. The chain has TRBV4-3 and TRBJ2-2; TRBD1 matches at 8 bases. The CDR3 is 16 amino acids. The germline V gene has CDR1 LGHNA and CDR2 YSLEER. The V and J ends lost 1 base and 6 bases, in that order; junction bases with no gene match: 7. This chain's CDR3 is CASSQGQGTRAGELFF. The DNA for the CDR3 is TGCGCCAGCAGCCAAGGACAGGGGACCCGCGCCGGGGAGCTGTTTTTT.

The V call is TRBV7-3, the J call TRBJ2-1, with TRBD2 matching 10 bases. Germline values: CDR1 SGHTA, CDR2 FQGTGA. The CDR3 runs to 17 residues. V was pared by 0 bases and J by 3 bases, with 5 bases of the junction left unmatched. The CDR3 coding sequence is TGTGCCAGCAGCTTAACACCGGCTAGCGGGAGCTACAATGAGCAGTTCTTC. Its translation: CASSLTPASGSYNEQFF.

This chain connects TRBV5-1 to TRBJ1-1; D is unresolved. Germline values: CDR1 SGHRS, CDR2 YFSETQ. CDR3 size: 14 residues. Trimming left V 4 bases short and J 3 bases short, with 13 bases between. The CDR3 loop reads CASSPLTRDTEAFF. CDR3 nucleotides: TGCGCCAGCAGCCCCCTCACGAGGGACACTGAAGCTTTCTTT. Full variable domain (remainder filled in from reference TRBV5-1 and TRBJ1-1): KAGVTQTPRYLIKTRGQQVTLSCSPISGHRSVSWYQQTPGQGLQFLFEYFSETQRNKGNFPGRFSGRQFSNSRSEMNVSTLELGDSALYLCASSPLTRDTEAFFGQGTRLTVV.

The V gene is TRBV5-4, the J gene TRBJ1-2; D is uncertain. Germline values: CDR1 SGHNT, CDR2 YYREEE (reference sequence). This CDR3 has 13 residues. With 4 bases removed from V and 7 bases from J, the gap between germline ends came to 14 bases. The CDR3 spells CASSTPRMGGYTF. The CDR3 DNA is TGTGCCAGCAGCACGCCCAGAATGGGTGGCTACACCTTC.

There are a few counts of this clonotype. V is TRBV4-2 and J is TRBJ2-1; D remains ambiguous. V lost 0 bases and J lost 11, with 20 bases in between. Germline V CDR1 and CDR2: LGHNA, YNFKEQ. This CDR3 is built from 16 residues. CDR3 DNA: TGTGCCAGCAGCCAAGATTTGTCTAGAAAGTTCCGGCAGCAGTTCTTC. The encoded protein is CASSQDLSRKFRQQFF.

The chain uses TRBV21-1 and TRBJ2-2; the table calls TRBD1, which could not be checked here. TRBV21-1 corresponds to a pseudogene. The CDR3 length is 16 residues. The CDR3: CASSPYRDSNTGELFF. CDR3 nucleotides: TGTGCCAGCAGCCCTTACAGGGATTCGAACACCGGGGAGCTGTTTTTT.

The chain carries TRBV10-3 and TRBJ1-1, with TRBD1 matching over 11 bases. Germline CDR1 reads ENHRY; CDR2 reads SYGVKD. V lost 6 bases and J lost 0; bases outside the gene matches: 3. This CDR3 spans 15 amino acids. The CDR3 bases are TGTGCCATCAGACCGGGACAGGGGGTGAACACTGAAGCTTTCTTT. Its translation: CAIRPGQGVNTEAFF.

The V call is TRBV4-2, the J call TRBJ1-2; D unclear. The ends were cut back, 0 bases at V and 8 bases at J, with 16 bases in the middle. The CDR3 has 15 residues. The germline V gene encodes CDR1 LGHNA and CDR2 YNFKEQ. The CDR3 protein is CASSQDPGVTGGYTF. CDR3 DNA sequence: TGTGCCAGCAGCCAAGATCCGGGAGTGACGGGGGGCTACACCTTC.